Presented here are 6 T cell receptor beta chains from one specimen sequenced in a study of shared clonotypes between healthy human individuals. Using immunoSEQ multiplex PCR, the repertoire was profiled, and TCRdb retains in-frame clones only, with some absent. The data show roughly 700,000 clones, with about 74% seen just once and about 1.7% held by the top ten. Material: memory CD4+ T cells sorted from blood. Subset given: CD45RA-negative fraction. These receptors were taken from a woman aged 30 to 39 in good health.

This chain connects TRBV28 to TRBJ2-7; D may be TRBD1 (8 bases). The CDR3 is 15 amino acids. The germline V gene encodes CDR1 MDHEN and CDR2 SYDVKM. The germline V and J ends were trimmed by 5 bases and 5 bases, with 19 bases remaining between them. CDR3 bases: TGTGCCAGCAGTCAAAGACGGACAGGGAGGGACGAGCAGTACTTC. Translated, it gives CASSQRRTGRDEQYF.

The V call is TRBV7-8, the J call TRBJ2-1; no clear D. Between the trimmed V and J ends, which lost 1 base and 3 bases, there was a span of 10 bases. Looked up from germline, CDR1 is SGHVS and CDR2 is FQNEAQ. The CDR3 spans 15 residues. CDR3 nucleotides: TGTGCCAGCAGCTTAGGGTGGACCCACTACAATGAGCAGTTCTTC. Translating gives CASSLGWTHYNEQFF.

This chain uses TRBV7-7 with TRBJ2-6; 12 positions agree with TRBD2. The V gene end was trimmed by 5 bases and the J gene end by 3 bases; junction bases not matched to a gene: 8. The CDR3 totals 18 residues. Germline CDR1 reads SSHAT; CDR2 reads FNYEAQ (reference sequence). The CDR3 DNA is TGTGCCAGCAGCGCCAGACTAGCGGGAGCAGATGGGGCCAACGTCCTGACTTTC. This sequence encodes CASSARLAGADGANVLTF.

This chain connects TRBV2 to TRBJ1-1, with a weak D call TRBD1 (6 bases). Trimming shortened V by 7 bases and J by 1 base, and 10 bases separated the two germline ends. Germline V gives CDR1 SNHLY, CDR2 FYNNEI. The CDR3 length is 13 residues. CDR3 sequence reads: CASNRGRNTEAFF. CDR3 DNA: TGTGCCAGCAATCGGGGGCGGAACACTGAAGCTTTCTTT.

V is TRBV11-2 and J is TRBJ2-5; TRBD2 agrees at 8 bases. CDR1 is SGHAT and CDR2 is FQNNGV in the germline V gene. CDR3 size: 14 residues. Trimming took 4 bases from V and 4 from J; bases not matched to a gene: 5. The CDR3 DNA sequence: TGTGCCAGCAGCTCCCAAGGACTAGCAGAGACCCAGTACTTC. Protein: CASSSQGLAETQYF. The variable domain in full, completed from reference TRBV11-2 and TRBJ2-5, reads EAGVAQSPRYKIIEKRQSVAFWCNPISGHATLYWYQQILGQGPKLLIQFQNNGVVDDSQLPKDRFSAERLKGVDSTLKIQPAKLEDSAVYLCASSSQGLAETQYFGPGTRLLVL.

The chain couples TRBV6-6 to TRBJ2-3; D is unclear. The CDR3 runs 14 residues. Between the trimmed V and J ends, which lost 5 bases and 1 base, there was a span of 10 bases. The germline gives CDR1 MNHNY, CDR2 SVGAGI (reference sequence). The CDR3 loop reads CASSTPLRTDTQYF. The CDR3 nucleotides read TGTGCCAGCAGTACCCCCCTCCGCACAGATACGCAGTATTTT.